The present T cell receptor (beta chain) was sequenced within a study of T cell responses to AZD1222 COVID-19 vaccine. Study-wide results and caveats: Two doses of AZD1222 preceded a rise in Spike-specific TCR breadth and depth. The donors showed a predominance of white British ancestry and of females, with possible underestimation of clonal diversity.

The assay was immunoSEQ multiplex PCR, and TCRdb's table has in-frame clones only and misses some. This table holds approximately 130,000 clones, roughly 93% found once. Trimming removed 5 bases from V and 11 bases from J; junction bases left unmatched: 5. This CDR3 spans 12 amino acids. In regard to this clone: Its antigen is still unknown.

V and J are TRBV12-3 or TRBV12-4 and TRBJ1-5; 8 bases match TRBD1. Sequenced material: peripheral blood, taken on day 0 of AZD1222 vaccination. This TCR derives from an adult in good health. For the CDR3, the DNA is TGTGCCAGCAGTCCAGGGGACAGGTCCCAGCATTTT. Protein: CASSPGDRSQHF.